Presented here are 28 T cell receptor beta chains from one specimen sequenced in a study of monozygotic twins with inflammatory bowel disease. One entry per CDR3 protein, without DNA, is what TCRdb gives after re-calling the 5' RACE reads. The sample shows approximately 340,000 distinct CDR3 sequences, and around 2% sits with its ten largest clones. The material sequenced was blood. The source of these receptors is a human donor with ulcerative colitis or Crohn's disease, or a healthy co-twin of an affected twin (not recorded which).

The V and J genes are TRBV12-3 or TRBV12-4 and TRBJ1-1; the D gene TCRdb calls, TRBD1, cannot be checked with no DNA. The CDR3 has 14 residues. The CDR3: CASSPWPGNTEAFF.

The genes are TRBV7-2 and TRBJ2-3. Per the germline V gene, CDR1 is SGHTA and CDR2 is FQGNSA. The CDR3 has 15 residues. The CDR3 sequence is CASSLDGTRTDTQYF.

J is TRBJ1-5 and V is TRBV10-3; TCRdb lists TRBD1, though no DNA is available to test this call. CDR1 and CDR2 from the germline V gene are ENHRY and SYGVKD. This CDR3 has 14 amino acids. CDR3 sequence: CAISESGGSQPQHF.

The V and J genes are TRBV11-1 and TRBJ1-2; TCRdb designates TRBD1, a call that cannot be tested without DNA. The V gene's germline CDR1 is SGHAT and CDR2 FQDESV (reference sequence). CDR3 length equals 20 residues. The CDR3 loop reads CASSSPPTSDRGAANYGYTF. Based on the CDR3 plus reference TRBV11-1 and TRBJ1-2, the full variable domain is EAEVAQSPRYKITEKSQAVAFWCDPISGHATLYWYRQILGQGPELLVQFQDESVVDDSQLPKDRFSAERLKGVDSTLKIQPAELGDSAMYLCASSSPPTSDRGAANYGYTFGSGTRLTVV.

The V and J genes are TRBV20-1 and TRBJ1-1; TCRdb returns TRBD1, unconfirmable since there is no DNA. This CDR3 has 12 amino acids. CDR1 is DFQATT, CDR2 SNEGSKA, per germline (reference sequence). The CDR3 loop is CSANSAGDEAFF.

The CDR3 loop is CSASGAGANEQFF. The V gene is TRBV20-1, the J gene TRBJ2-1; TCRdb gives TRBD1 as the D gene, but with no DNA this cannot be confirmed. This CDR3 has 13 amino acids. Germline V gives CDR1 DFQATT, CDR2 SNEGSKA (reference sequence).

The chain couples TRBV27 to TRBJ2-1; TCRdb designates TRBD2, a call that cannot be tested without DNA. This CDR3 has 12 amino acids. The germline V gene has CDR1 MNHEY and CDR2 SMNVEV (reference sequence). The CDR3 sequence: CASSRTSAEQFF.

The chain joins TRBV5-4 to TRBJ1-2; TCRdb outputs TRBD1, but without DNA this stays unchecked. Germline V gives CDR1 SGHNT, CDR2 YYREEE (reference sequence). The CDR3 contains 16 residues. CDR3: CASSFTGTGGVYGYTF.

The gene calls are TRBV5-1 and TRBJ2-3; TCRdb picks TRBD2, but there is no DNA to check that call. The CDR3 is 15 residues long. Germline V gene sequence: CDR1 SGHRS, CDR2 YFSETQ. The CDR3 region is CASSNPGTTGDTQYF.

The chain carries TRBV12-3 or TRBV12-4 and TRBJ2-1; TCRdb's assignment of TRBD1 cannot be checked, as there is no DNA. The CDR3 is 15 amino acids. The CDR3 sequence is CASSLSNRAGAEQFF.

The rearrangement uses TRBV6-2 or TRBV6-3 and TRBJ1-1; the TCRdb call, TRBD1, lacks DNA for checking. This CDR3 has 14 amino acids. CDR1 is MNHEY and CDR2 is SVGEGT in the germline V gene. CDR3 protein: CASITDRMNTEAFF.

The J gene is TRBJ2-5, the V gene TRBV12-3 or TRBV12-4; the TCRdb call, TRBD1, lacks DNA for checking. This CDR3 has 15 amino acids. CDR3 in amino acids: CASSTRTNRHETQYF.

The chain couples TRBV4-3 to TRBJ1-1. The CDR3 has 14 amino acids. Looked up from germline, CDR1 is LGHNA and CDR2 is YSLEER. CDR3: CASSLGLGAIEAFF.

The V call is TRBV20-1, the J call TRBJ2-1; with no DNA, the TCRdb D assignment of TRBD1 cannot be verified. CDR3 length equals 14 residues. Germline loops: CDR1 DFQATT, CDR2 SNEGSKA (reference sequence). The CDR3 loop is CSARSGQGVNEQFF.

This sequence joins TRBV30 and TRBJ1-2; no DNA is available, so the TRBD1 call from TCRdb remains unchecked. This CDR3 is built from 15 residues. In germline, CDR1 is GTSNPN, CDR2 SVGIG (reference sequence). CDR3 loop: CAWSVLYPQGDGYTF.

The chain employs TRBV5-1 and TRBJ1-3. CDR1 and CDR2 from the germline V gene are SGHRS and YFSETQ. The CDR3 length is 14 residues. This chain's CDR3 is CASSLGEVGNTIYF.

The chain recombines TRBV28 with TRBJ1-4. Germline V gene sequence: CDR1 MDHEN, CDR2 SYDVKM. CDR3 length: 12 residues. The CDR3 here is CASSLQPGTLFF.

The CDR3 sequence is CSVGVGTEQFF. V is TRBV29-1 and J is TRBJ2-1. The CDR3 length is 11 residues. Per the germline V gene, CDR1 is SQVTM and CDR2 is ANQGSEA.

J is TRBJ2-7 and V is TRBV6-1; the TCRdb D gene call, TRBD1, has no DNA to confirm it. The germline CDR1 and CDR2 sequences are MNHNS and SASEGT. This CDR3 is built from 13 residues. The CDR3: CASSPPGVYEQYF.

This chain joins TRBV12-3 or TRBV12-4 and TRBJ2-7; TCRdb's D call of TRBD1 is untestable without DNA. The CDR3 totals 15 residues. CDR3 residues: CASSLGTGSMYEQYF.

V and J are TRBV27 and TRBJ1-1. The CDR3 runs 15 residues. Germline values: CDR1 MNHEY, CDR2 SMNVEV (reference sequence). The CDR3 loop reads CASSLYTGENTEAFF.

The chain uses TRBV27 and TRBJ1-4. The germline V gene has CDR1 MNHEY and CDR2 SMNVEV (reference sequence). The CDR3 sequence is 15 residues long. The CDR3 protein is CASSTRQTANEKLFF.

The chain carries TRBV6-2 or TRBV6-3 and TRBJ2-1; TCRdb proposes TRBD1, but this gene call is untestable without DNA. Germline lookup yields CDR1 MNHEY and CDR2 SVGEGT. The CDR3 has 16 amino acids. The CDR3 protein is CASSYSGAVSYNEQFF.

The chain uses TRBV18 and TRBJ2-1. This CDR3 spans 12 amino acids. CDR1 and CDR2 (germline): KGHSH, LQKENI. Here the CDR3 reads CASSPISNEQFF.

The rearrangement uses TRBV30 and TRBJ2-5. From germline, CDR1 is GTSNPN and CDR2 SVGIG (reference sequence). This CDR3 has 15 amino acids. CDR3 sequence: CAWSIHQRAQETQYF.

The rearrangement uses TRBV5-1 and TRBJ2-2; absent DNA, TCRdb's TRBD1 call cannot be checked. Germline CDR1 SGHRS, CDR2 YFSETQ. The CDR3 is made up of 15 amino acids. The CDR3 spells CASFPTGSNTEELFF. The full variable domain, in which reference TRBV5-1 and TRBJ2-2 provide the parts outside the CDR3, is KAGVTQTPRYLIKTRGQQVTLSCSPISGHRSVSWYQQTPGQGLQFLFEYFSETQRNKGNFPGRFSGRQFSNSRSEMNVSTLELGDSALYLCASFPTGSNTEELFFGEGSRLTVL.

The J gene is TRBJ2-3, the V gene TRBV28; the D call from TCRdb, TRBD1, cannot be confirmed without DNA. Germline CDR1 reads MDHEN; CDR2 reads SYDVKM. CDR3 length: 15 amino acids. Here the CDR3 reads CASSSGTGLGDTQYF. Using reference TRBV28 and TRBJ2-3 for the parts outside the CDR3, the full variable domain is DVKVTQSSRYLVKRTGEKVFLECVQDMDHENMFWYRQDPGLGLRLIYFSYDVKMKEKGDIPEGYSVSREKKERFSLILESASTNQTSMYLCASSSGTGLGDTQYFGPGTRLTVL.

This chain links TRBV20-1 with TRBJ2-3; TCRdb's D call, TRBD2, is unchecked because there is no DNA. The germline V gene encodes CDR1 DFQATT and CDR2 SNEGSKA (reference sequence). CDR3 length equals 12 residues. CDR3 sequence: CSAGPRLEKQYF.